The 21 T cell receptor beta chains reported below all come from one sample, sequenced in a study of T cells after yellow fever vaccination. TCRdb processed the 5' RACE reads anew with MiXCR; each CDR3 protein has one entry. The sample shows approximately 300,000 distinct CDR3 sequences, around 7% of them seen only once. The source material was PBMCs, sampled roughly 47 days after the first yellow fever vaccination. The receptors derive from a man between 18 and 29 years old who received the YFV17D yellow fever vaccine.

V and J are TRBV20-1 and TRBJ2-7; 8 nucleotides match TRBD1. V shed 7 bases and J 6 bases; nucleotides not matched to a gene: 8. The CDR3 length is 12 residues. The germline V gene encodes CDR1 DFQATT and CDR2 SNEGSKA (reference sequence). This CDR3 reads CSGTGTGGEQYF. For the CDR3, the DNA is TGCAGTGGGACCGGGACAGGCGGCGAGCAGTACTTC.

V usage is TRBV20-1 and J usage is TRBJ1-1; weak D call: TRBD1 (5 bases). CDR1 DFQATT and CDR2 SNEGSKA come from the germline V gene (reference sequence). The ends were cut back, 4 bases at V and 6 bases at J, with 9 bases in the middle. The CDR3 has 11 amino acids. The chain's CDR3 is CSATTRAEAFF. As DNA, the CDR3 is TGCAGTGCTACAACCAGGGCTGAAGCTTTCTTT.

The chain joins TRBV10-3 to TRBJ2-5; the match to TRBD2 covers 7 bases. Trimming at V came to 7 bases and at J to 5 bases, leaving 10 bases not matched to a gene. The CDR3 sequence is 14 residues long. Germline CDR1 is ENHRY and CDR2 is SYGVKD. CDR3 sequence: CAIKGAGVMETQYF. CDR3 bases: TGTGCCATCAAAGGGGCGGGGGTGATGGAGACCCAGTACTTC.

This clonotype was found a few times. The chain couples TRBV6-2 or TRBV6-3 to TRBJ1-1; possible D gene TRBD1, 6 bases. The V end was cut by 7 bases, the J end by 0 bases, with 18 bases between. Germline V CDR1 and CDR2: MNHEY, SVGEGT. The CDR3 is made up of 16 amino acids. The CDR3 coding sequence is TGTGCCAGCAAGTCGGAACAGGGTGCCCTGAACACTGAAGCTTTCTTT. Translation: CASKSEQGALNTEAFF.

This clonotype was counted many times. The chain employs TRBV7-2 and TRBJ2-1; D gene ambiguous. The germline V gene encodes CDR1 SGHTA and CDR2 FQGNSA. V lost 5 bases, J lost 2 bases, and 7 bases lay in between. This CDR3 spans 13 amino acids. The DNA of the CDR3 is TGTGCCAGCAGCCCGACTCCCTACAATGAGCAGTTCTTC. Its protein is CASSPTPYNEQFF.

This clonotype was recorded at least ten times. This sequence joins TRBV20-1 and TRBJ2-3; D gene ambiguous. The V gene's germline CDR1 is DFQATT and CDR2 SNEGSKA (reference sequence). The V end lost 6 bases, the J end lost 2 bases, and 9 bases lay between the germline ends. The CDR3 length is 12 residues. The CDR3 here is CSALGNTDTQYF. The CDR3 DNA follows: TGCAGTGCCCTGGGGAACACAGATACGCAGTATTTT.

This clonotype was seen ten or more times. This chain connects TRBV9 to TRBJ1-1; D ambiguous. V was trimmed by 0 bases and J by 5 bases, leaving 8 bases between them. Germline assignment: CDR1 SGDLS and CDR2 YYNGEE. The CDR3 is made up of 13 amino acids. The CDR3 sequence is CASSVALGTEAFF. CDR3 sequence (DNA): TGTGCCAGCAGCGTAGCTTTGGGAACTGAAGCTTTCTTT.

This chain connects TRBV20-1 to TRBJ1-3, with TRBD1 as a possible D gene (5 bases). Germline-derived CDR1 and CDR2 are DFQATT and SNEGSKA (reference sequence). The V gene lost 2 bases and the J gene lost 4 bases, with 15 bases spanning the gap. CDR3 length equals 15 residues. In DNA form, the CDR3 reads TGCAGTGCTAGACCTCCGGGACGCCAAGGAAACACCATATATTTT. It translates to CSARPPGRQGNTIYF.

This sequence joins TRBV6-5 and TRBJ1-2; D is undetermined. V lost 0 bases and J 8 bases, leaving 16 bases between the germline ends. Germline V gene lookup returns CDR1 MNHEY and CDR2 SVGAGI. The CDR3 length is 15 residues. The CDR3 spells CASSYSIQIPPGYTF. CDR3 DNA sequence: TGTGCCAGCAGTTACTCTATACAGATCCCTCCCGGCTACACCTTC.

The chain carries TRBV7-3 and TRBJ2-3; TRBD2 might be the D (6 bases). V lost 2 bases and J 11 bases, leaving 20 bases between the germline ends. Germline values: CDR1 SGHTA, CDR2 FQGTGA. The CDR3 has 15 residues. The CDR3 DNA sequence: TGTGCCAGCAGCTTATCCGGGGGTACCCCCGAGGGGCAGTATTTT. This encodes CASSLSGGTPEGQYF.

V gene TRBV12-3 or TRBV12-4 combines with J gene TRBJ2-1; 12 nucleotides align to TRBD1. This CDR3 spans 15 amino acids. Trimming took 6 bases from V and 5 from J; bases not matched to a gene: 5. The DNA for the CDR3 is TGTGCCAGCAGAACTGGGACAGGGGGCCACAATGAGCAGTTCTTC. Protein: CASRTGTGGHNEQFF.

The V gene is TRBV12-3 or TRBV12-4, the J gene TRBJ2-1; D possibly matches TRBD1 or TRBD2 (6 bases each). The CDR3 spans 15 residues. V dropped 5 bases and J dropped 10 bases, with 21 bases sitting between them. The CDR3 DNA reads as TGTGCCAGCAGTGGGCGCCGGGGGCCCCCGCCAGAGCAGTTCTTC. Translation: CASSGRRGPPPEQFF.

The gene calls are TRBV5-4 and TRBJ2-5, with a possible D match to TRBD1 (6 bases). The CDR3 has 14 residues. Looked up from germline, CDR1 is SGHNT and CDR2 is YYREEE (reference sequence). V shed 8 bases and J shed 5 bases, with 19 bases lying between them. The CDR3 spells CASQTRTEDETQYF. Written as DNA, the CDR3 is TGTGCCAGTCAAACCCGGACAGAGGATGAGACCCAGTACTTC.

In this sample, this clonotype turned up a few times. The chain recombines TRBV5-1 with TRBJ2-5; D possibly corresponds to TRBD1 (6 bases). The V gene lost 0 bases and the J gene lost 5 bases, with 20 bases spanning the gap. CDR1 and CDR2 (germline): SGHRS, YFSETQ. This CDR3 is built from 17 residues. The CDR3 bases are TGCGCCAGCAGCTTGGCGTATAACAGGGCTGAGACGGAGACCCAGTACTTC. It codes for CASSLAYNRAETETQYF.

The V and J genes are TRBV27 and TRBJ2-5; no firm D call. V lost 5 bases and J 1 base, leaving 17 bases between the germline ends. The CDR3 is made up of 16 amino acids. Germline CDR1 and CDR2: MNHEY and SMNVEV (reference sequence). The CDR3 DNA is TGTGCCAGCAGTGCCGGTTGGATGGGCGTCCAAGAGACCCAGTACTTC. Translating gives CASSAGWMGVQETQYF.

This clonotype has at least ten counts. This rearrangement joins TRBV20-1 to TRBJ2-3, with 9 bases matching TRBD2. V dropped 4 bases and J dropped 2; count of bases not matched to a gene: 13. From germline, CDR1 is DFQATT and CDR2 SNEGSKA (reference sequence). CDR3 size: 17 residues. In DNA, the CDR3 is TGCAGTGCTACACCCCGAATAGCGGGGGCGACCACAGATACGCAGTATTTT. This sequence encodes CSATPRIAGATTDTQYF.

This clonotype was counted at least ten times. The CDR3 bases are TGTGCCAGCAGCTTAGCGCGGGGACTAGGGGGGACCCAGTACTTC. Its protein is CASSLARGLGGTQYF. The chain joins TRBV7-2 to TRBJ2-5, with 8 bases fitting TRBD2. The J segment lost 7 bases and the V segment lost 0 bases, leaving 7 bases of the junction unmatched. The CDR3 is 15 amino acids. Germline-derived CDR1 and CDR2 are SGHTA and FQGNSA.

Worth noting for this clonotype: One end of the junction does not line up with germline, which may come from a read error. The chain has TRBV27 and TRBJ2-5, with unresolved D. The length of the CDR3 is 14 residues. Germline V CDR1 and CDR2: MNHEY, SMNVEV (reference sequence). The CDR3 DNA reads as TGTGCCAGCAGATTATGGTCCGGGCAAGAGACCCAGTACTTC. Its protein product is CASRLWSGQETQYF.

V and J are TRBV7-2 and TRBJ2-3; TRBD1 matches at 7 bases. This CDR3 has 14 residues. CDR1 SGHTA and CDR2 FQGNSA come from the germline V gene. The junction had 8 bases not matched to a gene; V was cut back by 8 bases and J by 3 bases. CDR3 residues: CASGDRVRTDTQYF. DNA for the CDR3: TGTGCCAGCGGAGACAGGGTTCGAACAGATACGCAGTATTTT.

The chain combines TRBV20-1 with TRBJ2-1; 8 nucleotides line up with TRBD2. The ends lost 0 bases at V and 7 bases at J; junction bases unmatched: 14. Germline assignment: CDR1 DFQATT and CDR2 SNEGSKA (reference sequence). This CDR3 is built from 17 residues. The DNA for the CDR3 is TGCAGTGCTAGAGATACTCAAGCGGGGGCGGCTTGGAATGAGCAGTTCTTC. Amino acid sequence: CSARDTQAGAAWNEQFF.

The chain recombines TRBV14 with TRBJ2-5; weak D call: TRBD1 (7 bases). Germline V lookup: CDR1 SGHDN, CDR2 FVKESK. The V gene lost 3 bases and the J gene lost 6 bases, with 17 bases spanning the gap. The CDR3 runs to 15 residues. This CDR3 is CASSQEGALAKTQYF. The CDR3 DNA reads as TGTGCCAGCAGCCAGGAGGGGGCATTGGCGAAGACCCAGTACTTC. The entire variable domain, with the rest obtained from reference TRBV14 and TRBJ2-5, is as follows: EAGVTQFPSHSVIEKGQTVTLRCDPISGHDNLYWYRRVMGKEIKFLLHFVKESKQDESGMPNNRFLAERTGGTYSTLKVQPAELEDSGVYFCASSQEGALAKTQYFGPGTRLLVL.